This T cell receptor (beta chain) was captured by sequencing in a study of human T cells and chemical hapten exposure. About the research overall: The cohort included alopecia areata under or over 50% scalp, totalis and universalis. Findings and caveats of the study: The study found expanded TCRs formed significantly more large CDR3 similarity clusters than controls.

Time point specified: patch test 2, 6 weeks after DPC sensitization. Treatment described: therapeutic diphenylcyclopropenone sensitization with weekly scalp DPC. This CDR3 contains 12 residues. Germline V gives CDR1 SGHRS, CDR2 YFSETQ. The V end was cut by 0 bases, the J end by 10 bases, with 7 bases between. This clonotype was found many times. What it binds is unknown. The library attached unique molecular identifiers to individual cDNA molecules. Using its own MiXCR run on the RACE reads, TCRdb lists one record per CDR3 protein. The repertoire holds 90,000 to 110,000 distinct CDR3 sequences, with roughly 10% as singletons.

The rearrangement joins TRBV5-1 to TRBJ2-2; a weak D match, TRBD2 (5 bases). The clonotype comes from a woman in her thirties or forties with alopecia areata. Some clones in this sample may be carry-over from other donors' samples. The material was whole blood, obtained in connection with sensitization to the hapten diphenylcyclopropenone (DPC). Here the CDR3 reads CASSLAGEELFF. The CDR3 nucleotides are TGCGCCAGCAGCTTGGCCGGGGAGGAGCTGTTTTTT.